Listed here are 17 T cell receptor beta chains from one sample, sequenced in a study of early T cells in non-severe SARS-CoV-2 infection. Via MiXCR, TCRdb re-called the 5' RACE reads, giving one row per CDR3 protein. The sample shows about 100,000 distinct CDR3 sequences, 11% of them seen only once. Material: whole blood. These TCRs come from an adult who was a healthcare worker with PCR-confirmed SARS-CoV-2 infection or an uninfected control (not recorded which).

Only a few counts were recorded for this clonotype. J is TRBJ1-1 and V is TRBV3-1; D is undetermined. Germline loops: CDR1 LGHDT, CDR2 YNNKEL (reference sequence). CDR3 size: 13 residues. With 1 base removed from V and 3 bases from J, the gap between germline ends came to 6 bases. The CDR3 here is CASSQVPDTEAFF. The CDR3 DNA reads TGTGCCAGCAGCCAAGTGCCGGACACTGAAGCTTTCTTT. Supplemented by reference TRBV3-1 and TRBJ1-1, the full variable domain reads DTAVSQTPKYLVTQMGNDKSIKCEQNLGHDTMYWYKQDSKKFLKIMFSYNNKELIINETVPNRFSPKSPDKAHLNLHINSLELGDSAVYFCASSQVPDTEAFFGQGTRLTVV.

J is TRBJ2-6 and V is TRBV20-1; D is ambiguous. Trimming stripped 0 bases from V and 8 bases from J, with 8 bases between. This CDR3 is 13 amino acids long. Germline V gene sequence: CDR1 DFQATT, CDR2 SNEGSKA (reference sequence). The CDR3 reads CSARDRRTNVLTF. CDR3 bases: TGCAGTGCTAGAGACCGGCGGACCAACGTCCTGACTTTC.

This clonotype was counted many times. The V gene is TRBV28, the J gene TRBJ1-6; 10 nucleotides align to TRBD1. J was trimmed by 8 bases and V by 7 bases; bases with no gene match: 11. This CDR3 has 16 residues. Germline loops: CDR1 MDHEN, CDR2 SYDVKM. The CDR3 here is CASTSPGQGHYSPLHF. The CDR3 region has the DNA TGTGCCAGCACCAGTCCGGGACAGGGGCATTATTCACCCCTCCACTTT.

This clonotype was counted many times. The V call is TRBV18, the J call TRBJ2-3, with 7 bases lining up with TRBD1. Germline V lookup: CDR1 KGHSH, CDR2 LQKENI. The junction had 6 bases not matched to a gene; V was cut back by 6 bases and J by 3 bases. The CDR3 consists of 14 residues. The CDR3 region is CASSPIRGTDTQYF. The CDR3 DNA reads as TGTGCCAGCTCCCCCATCAGGGGGACAGATACGCAGTATTTT.

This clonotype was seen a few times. The chain's CDR3 is CASSLSLARDTQYF. DNA for the CDR3: TGTGCCAGCAGCTTAAGTCTAGCCCGAGATACGCAGTATTTT. J is TRBJ2-3 and V is TRBV7-2; tentative D call: TRBD2 (5 bases). CDR3 length: 14 residues. The V end was cut by 2 bases, the J end by 5 bases, with 11 bases between. Germline V gene lookup returns CDR1 SGHTA and CDR2 FQGNSA. The full variable domain, in which reference TRBV7-2 and TRBJ2-3 provide the parts outside the CDR3, is GAGVSQSPSNKVTEKGKDVELRCDPISGHTALYWYRQSLGQGLEFLIYFQGNSAPDKSGLPSDRFSAERTGGSVSTLTIQRTQQEDSAVYLCASSLSLARDTQYFGPGTRLTVL.

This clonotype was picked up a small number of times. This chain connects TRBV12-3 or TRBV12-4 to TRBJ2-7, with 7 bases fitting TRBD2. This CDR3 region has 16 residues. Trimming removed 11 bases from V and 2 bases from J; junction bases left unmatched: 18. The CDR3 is CALSKGWAGVPYEQYF. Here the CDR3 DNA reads TGTGCCCTCAGCAAGGGTTGGGCGGGAGTCCCCTACGAGCAGTACTTC.

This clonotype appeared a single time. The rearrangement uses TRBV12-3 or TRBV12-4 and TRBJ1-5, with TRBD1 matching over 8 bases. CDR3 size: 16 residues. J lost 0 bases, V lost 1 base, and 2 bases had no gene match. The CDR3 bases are TGTGCCAGCAGTTTAGACAGGGGGGGTAGCAATCAGCCCCAGCATTTT. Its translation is CASSLDRGGSNQPQHF.

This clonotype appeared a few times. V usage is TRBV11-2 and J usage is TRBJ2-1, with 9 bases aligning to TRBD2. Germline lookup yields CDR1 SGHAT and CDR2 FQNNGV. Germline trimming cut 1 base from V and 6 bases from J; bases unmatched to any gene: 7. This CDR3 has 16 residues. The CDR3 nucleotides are TGTGCCAGCAGCTTAGTCGCTAGCGGGACTGGCAATGAGCAGTTCTTC. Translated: CASSLVASGTGNEQFF.

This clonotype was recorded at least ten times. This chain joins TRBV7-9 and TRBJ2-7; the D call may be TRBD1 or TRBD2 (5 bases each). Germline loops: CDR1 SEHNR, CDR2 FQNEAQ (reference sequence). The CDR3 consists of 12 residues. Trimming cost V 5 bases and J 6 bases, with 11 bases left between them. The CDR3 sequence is CASSPSGSEQYF. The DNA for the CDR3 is TGTGCCAGCAGCCCCTCAGGGAGCGAGCAGTACTTC.

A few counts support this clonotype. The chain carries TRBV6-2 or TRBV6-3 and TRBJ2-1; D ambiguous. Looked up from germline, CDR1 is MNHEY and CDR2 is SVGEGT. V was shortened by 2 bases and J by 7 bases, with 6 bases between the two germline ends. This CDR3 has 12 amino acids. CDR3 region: CASSYVGNEQFF. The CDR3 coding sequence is TGTGCCAGCAGTTACGTGGGGAATGAGCAGTTCTTC.

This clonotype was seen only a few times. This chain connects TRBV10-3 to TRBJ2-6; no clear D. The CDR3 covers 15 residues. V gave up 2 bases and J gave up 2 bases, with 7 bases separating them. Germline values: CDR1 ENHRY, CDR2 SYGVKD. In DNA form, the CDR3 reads TGTGCCATCAGTGAGCGAGAACCTGGGGCCAACGTCCTGACTTTC. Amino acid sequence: CAISEREPGANVLTF.

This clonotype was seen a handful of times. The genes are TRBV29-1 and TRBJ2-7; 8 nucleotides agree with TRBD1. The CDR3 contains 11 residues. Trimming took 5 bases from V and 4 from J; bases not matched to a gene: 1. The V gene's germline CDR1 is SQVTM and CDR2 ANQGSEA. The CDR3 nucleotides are TGCAGCGTTCGGACAGGGTACGAGCAGTACTTC. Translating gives CSVRTGYEQYF.

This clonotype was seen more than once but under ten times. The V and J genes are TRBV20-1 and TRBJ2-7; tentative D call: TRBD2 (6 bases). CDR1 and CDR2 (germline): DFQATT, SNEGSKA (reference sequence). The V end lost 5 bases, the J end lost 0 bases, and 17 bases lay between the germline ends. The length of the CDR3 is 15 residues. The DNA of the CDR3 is TGCAGTGCTCCGGAGGGACCCTTGAGCTCCTACGAGCAGTACTTC. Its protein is CSAPEGPLSSYEQYF.

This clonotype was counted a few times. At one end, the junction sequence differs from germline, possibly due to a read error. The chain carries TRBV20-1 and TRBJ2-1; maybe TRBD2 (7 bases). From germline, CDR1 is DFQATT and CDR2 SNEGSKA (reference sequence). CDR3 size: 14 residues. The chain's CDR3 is CSARDSPGPRGAVF. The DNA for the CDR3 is TGCAGTGCCCGCGATTCTCCGGGACCCCGGGGGGCGGTCTTC.

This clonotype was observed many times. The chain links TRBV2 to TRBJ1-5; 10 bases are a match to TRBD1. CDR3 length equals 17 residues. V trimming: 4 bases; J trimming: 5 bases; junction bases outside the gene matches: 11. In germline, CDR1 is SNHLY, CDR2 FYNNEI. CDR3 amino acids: CASSVGTGESLDQPQHF. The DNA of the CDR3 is TGTGCCAGCAGTGTCGGGACAGGGGAGAGTTTGGATCAGCCCCAGCATTTT.

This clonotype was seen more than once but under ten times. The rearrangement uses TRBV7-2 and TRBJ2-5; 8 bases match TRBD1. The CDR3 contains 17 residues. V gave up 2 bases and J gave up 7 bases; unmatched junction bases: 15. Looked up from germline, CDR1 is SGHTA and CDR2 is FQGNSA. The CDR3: CASSLQGGWTGFGTQYF. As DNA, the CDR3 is TGTGCCAGCAGCTTACAGGGGGGATGGACAGGGTTCGGGACCCAGTACTTC.

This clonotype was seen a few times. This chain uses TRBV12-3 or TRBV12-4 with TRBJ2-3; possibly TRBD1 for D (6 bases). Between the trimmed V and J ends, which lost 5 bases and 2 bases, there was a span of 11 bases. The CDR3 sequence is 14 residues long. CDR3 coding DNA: TGTGCCAGCAGTCCCGGGACATACACAGATACGCAGTATTTT. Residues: CASSPGTYTDTQYF.